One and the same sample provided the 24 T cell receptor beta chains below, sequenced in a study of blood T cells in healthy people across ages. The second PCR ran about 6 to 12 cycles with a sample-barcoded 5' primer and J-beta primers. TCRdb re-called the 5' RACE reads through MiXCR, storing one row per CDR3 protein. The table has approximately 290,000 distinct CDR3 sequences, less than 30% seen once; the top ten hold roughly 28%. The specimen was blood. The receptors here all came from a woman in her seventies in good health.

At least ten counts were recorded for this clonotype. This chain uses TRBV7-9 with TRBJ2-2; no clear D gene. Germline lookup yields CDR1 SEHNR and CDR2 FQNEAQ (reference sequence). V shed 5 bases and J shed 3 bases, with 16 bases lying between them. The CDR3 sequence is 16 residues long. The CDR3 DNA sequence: TGTGCCAGCAGCGGCTCCCTGGGGTTTTACACCGGGGAGCTGTTTTTT. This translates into CASSGSLGFYTGELFF.

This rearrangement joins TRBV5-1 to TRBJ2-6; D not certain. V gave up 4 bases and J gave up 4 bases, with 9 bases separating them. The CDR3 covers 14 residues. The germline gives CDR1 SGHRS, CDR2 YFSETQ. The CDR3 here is CASSPDMGANVLTF. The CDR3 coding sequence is TGCGCCAGCAGCCCCGATATGGGGGCCAACGTCCTGACTTTC.

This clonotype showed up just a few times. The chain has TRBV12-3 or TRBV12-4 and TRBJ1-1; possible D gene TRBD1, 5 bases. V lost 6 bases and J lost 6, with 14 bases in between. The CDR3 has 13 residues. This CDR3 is CASSPGVRAEAFF. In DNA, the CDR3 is TGTGCCAGCAGCCCTGGCGTCAGGGCTGAAGCTTTCTTT.

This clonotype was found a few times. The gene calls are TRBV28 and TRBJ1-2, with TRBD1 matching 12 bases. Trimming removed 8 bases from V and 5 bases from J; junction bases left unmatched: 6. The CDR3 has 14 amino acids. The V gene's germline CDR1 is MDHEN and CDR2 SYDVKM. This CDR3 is CASAGQGARYGYTF. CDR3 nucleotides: TGTGCCAGCGCGGGACAGGGGGCGCGGTATGGCTACACCTTC.

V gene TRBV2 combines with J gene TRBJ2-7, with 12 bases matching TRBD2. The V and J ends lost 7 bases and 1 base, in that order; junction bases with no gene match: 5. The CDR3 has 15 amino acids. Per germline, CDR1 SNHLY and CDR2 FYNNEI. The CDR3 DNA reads TGTGCCAGCAACCGACTAGCGGGAGCGTCCTACGAGCAGTACTTC. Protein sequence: CASNRLAGASYEQYF. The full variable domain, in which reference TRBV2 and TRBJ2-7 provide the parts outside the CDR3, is EPEVTQTPSHQVTQMGQEVILRCVPISNHLYFYWYRQILGQKVEFLVSFYNNEISEKSEIFDDQFSVERPDGSNFTLKIRSTKLEDSAMYFCASNRLAGASYEQYFGPGTRLTVT.

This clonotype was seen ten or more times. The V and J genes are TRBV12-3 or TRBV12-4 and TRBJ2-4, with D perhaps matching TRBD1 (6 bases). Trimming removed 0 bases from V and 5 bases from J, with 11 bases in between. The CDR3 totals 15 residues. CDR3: CASSLALGAQNIQYF. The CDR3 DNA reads TGTGCCAGCAGTTTAGCGCTGGGGGCCCAAAACATTCAGTACTTC.

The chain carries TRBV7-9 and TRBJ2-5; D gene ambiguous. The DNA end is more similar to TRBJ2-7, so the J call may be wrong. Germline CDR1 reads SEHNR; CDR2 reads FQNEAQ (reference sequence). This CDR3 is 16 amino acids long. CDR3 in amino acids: CASSLDVYGRTYEQYV. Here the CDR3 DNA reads TGTGCCAGCAGCTTAGACGTTTATGGCCGAACCTACGAGCAGTACGTC.

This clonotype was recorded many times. In DNA, the CDR3 is TGCAGTGCTAGAGTAGACAGGGGGAAAAATGAGCAGTTCTTC. Protein product: CSARVDRGKNEQFF. This rearrangement joins TRBV20-1 to TRBJ2-1; 9 bases agree with TRBD1. This CDR3 region has 14 residues. After removal of 1 base from V and 7 bases from J, the junction contained 5 bases not matched to a gene. The germline CDR1 and CDR2 sequences are DFQATT and SNEGSKA (reference sequence).

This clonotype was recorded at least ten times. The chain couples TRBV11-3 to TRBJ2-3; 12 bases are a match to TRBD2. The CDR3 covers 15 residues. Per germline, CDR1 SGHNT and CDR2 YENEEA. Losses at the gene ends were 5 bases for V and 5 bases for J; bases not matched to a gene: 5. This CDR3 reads CASSPGLAGVDTQYF. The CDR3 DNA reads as TGTGCCAGCAGCCCGGGACTAGCGGGCGTAGATACGCAGTATTTT.

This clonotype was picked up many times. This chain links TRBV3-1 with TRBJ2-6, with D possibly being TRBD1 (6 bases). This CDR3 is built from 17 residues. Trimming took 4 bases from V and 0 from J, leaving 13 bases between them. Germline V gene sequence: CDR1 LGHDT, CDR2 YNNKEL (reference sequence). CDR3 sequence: CASSRKQGSSGANVLTF. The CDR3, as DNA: TGTGCCAGCAGCCGCAAACAGGGTAGCTCTGGGGCCAACGTCCTGACTTTC.

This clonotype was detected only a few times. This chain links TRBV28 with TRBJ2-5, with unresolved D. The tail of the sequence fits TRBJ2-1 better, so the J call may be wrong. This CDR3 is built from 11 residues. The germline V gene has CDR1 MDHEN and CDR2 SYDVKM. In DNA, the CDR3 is TGTGCCAGCAGTTTGCGGAGCGAGCAGTTCTTC. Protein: CASSLRSEQFF.

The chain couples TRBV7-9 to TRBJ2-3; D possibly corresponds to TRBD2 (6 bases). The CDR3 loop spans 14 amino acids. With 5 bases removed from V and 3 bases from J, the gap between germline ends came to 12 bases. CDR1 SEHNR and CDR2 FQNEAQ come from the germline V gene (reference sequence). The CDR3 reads CASSQRRGTDTQYF. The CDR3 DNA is TGTGCCAGCAGCCAACGGAGGGGTACAGATACGCAGTATTTT.

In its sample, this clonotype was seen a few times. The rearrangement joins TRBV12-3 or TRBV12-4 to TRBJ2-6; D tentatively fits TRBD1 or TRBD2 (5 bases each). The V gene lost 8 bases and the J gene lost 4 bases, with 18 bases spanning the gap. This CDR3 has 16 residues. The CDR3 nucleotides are TGTGCCAGCGGGAGAAATACAGGTTCAGGGGCCAACGTCCTGACTTTC. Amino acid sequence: CASGRNTGSGANVLTF.

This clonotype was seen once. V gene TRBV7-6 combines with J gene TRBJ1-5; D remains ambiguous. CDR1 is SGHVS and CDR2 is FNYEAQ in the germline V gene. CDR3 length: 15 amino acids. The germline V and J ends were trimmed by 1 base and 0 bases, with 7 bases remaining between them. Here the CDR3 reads CASSLVSDSNQPQHF. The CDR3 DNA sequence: TGTGCCAGCAGCTTAGTTTCTGATAGCAATCAGCCCCAGCATTTT.

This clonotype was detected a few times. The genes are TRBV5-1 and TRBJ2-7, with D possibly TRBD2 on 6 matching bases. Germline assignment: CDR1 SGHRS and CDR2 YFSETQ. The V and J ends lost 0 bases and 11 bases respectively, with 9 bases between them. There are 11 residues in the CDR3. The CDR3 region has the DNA TGCGCCAGCAGCTTGGGCGGGGATAAGTACTTC. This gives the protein CASSLGGDKYF.

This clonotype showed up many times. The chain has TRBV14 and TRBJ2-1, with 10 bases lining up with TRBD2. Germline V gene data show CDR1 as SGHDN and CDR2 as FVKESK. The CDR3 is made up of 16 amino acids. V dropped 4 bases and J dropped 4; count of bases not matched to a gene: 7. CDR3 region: CASSPSSGSKYNEQFF. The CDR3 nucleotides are TGTGCCAGCAGCCCGTCTAGCGGGAGTAAATACAATGAGCAGTTCTTC.

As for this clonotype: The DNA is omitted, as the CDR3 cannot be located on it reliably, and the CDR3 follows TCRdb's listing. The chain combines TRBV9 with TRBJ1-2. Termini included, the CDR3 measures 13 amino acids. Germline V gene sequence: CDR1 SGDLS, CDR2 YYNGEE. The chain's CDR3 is CAAGLFNLYGCTF.

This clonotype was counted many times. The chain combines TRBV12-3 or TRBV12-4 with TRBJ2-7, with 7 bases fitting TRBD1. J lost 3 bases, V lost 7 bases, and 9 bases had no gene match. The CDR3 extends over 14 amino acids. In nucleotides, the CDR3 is TGTGCCAGCAAACCGACAGGGAATCGCTACGAGCAGTACTTC. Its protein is CASKPTGNRYEQYF.

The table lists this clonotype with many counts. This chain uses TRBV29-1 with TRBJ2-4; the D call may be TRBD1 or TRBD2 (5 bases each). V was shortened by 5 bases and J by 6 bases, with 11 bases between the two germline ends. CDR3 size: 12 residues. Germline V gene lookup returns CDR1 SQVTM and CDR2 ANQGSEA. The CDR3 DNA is TGCAGCGTTTCAACCGGGACAAACATTCAGTACTTC. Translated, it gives CSVSTGTNIQYF.

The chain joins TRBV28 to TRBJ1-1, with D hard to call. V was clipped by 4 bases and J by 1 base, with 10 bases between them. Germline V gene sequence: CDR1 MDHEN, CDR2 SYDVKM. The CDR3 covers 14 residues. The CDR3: CASSWVLPNTEAFF. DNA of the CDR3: TGTGCCAGCAGTTGGGTCCTCCCGAACACTGAAGCTTTCTTT.

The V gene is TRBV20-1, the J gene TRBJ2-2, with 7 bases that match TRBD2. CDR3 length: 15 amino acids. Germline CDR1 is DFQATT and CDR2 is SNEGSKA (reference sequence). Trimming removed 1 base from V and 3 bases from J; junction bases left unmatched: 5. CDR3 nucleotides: TGCAGTGCTAGAGCTCCTGGACTAGACACCGGGGAGCTGTTTTTT. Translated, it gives CSARAPGLDTGELFF.

CDR3 amino acids: CSARGGQGNTNTGELFF. CDR3 DNA sequence: TGCAGTGCTAGAGGGGGACAGGGTAATACGAACACCGGGGAGCTGTTTTTT. The J gene is TRBJ2-2, the V gene TRBV20-1; 9 bases fit TRBD1. Germline V gives CDR1 DFQATT, CDR2 SNEGSKA (reference sequence). The CDR3 loop spans 17 amino acids. Trimming at V came to 1 base and at J to 0 bases, leaving 6 bases not matched to a gene.

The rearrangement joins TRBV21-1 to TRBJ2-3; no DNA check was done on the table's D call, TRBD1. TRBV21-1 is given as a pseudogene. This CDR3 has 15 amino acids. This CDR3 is CASSESQQGADTQYF. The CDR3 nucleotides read TGTGCCAGCAGTGAATCGCAACAGGGGGCGGATACGCAGTATTTT.

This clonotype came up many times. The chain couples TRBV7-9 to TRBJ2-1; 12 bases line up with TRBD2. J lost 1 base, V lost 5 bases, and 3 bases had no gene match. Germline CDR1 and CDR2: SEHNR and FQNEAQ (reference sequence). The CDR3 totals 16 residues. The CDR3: CASSRLAGGSYNEQFF. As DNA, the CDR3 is TGTGCCAGCAGCCGGCTAGCGGGAGGGTCCTACAATGAGCAGTTCTTC.